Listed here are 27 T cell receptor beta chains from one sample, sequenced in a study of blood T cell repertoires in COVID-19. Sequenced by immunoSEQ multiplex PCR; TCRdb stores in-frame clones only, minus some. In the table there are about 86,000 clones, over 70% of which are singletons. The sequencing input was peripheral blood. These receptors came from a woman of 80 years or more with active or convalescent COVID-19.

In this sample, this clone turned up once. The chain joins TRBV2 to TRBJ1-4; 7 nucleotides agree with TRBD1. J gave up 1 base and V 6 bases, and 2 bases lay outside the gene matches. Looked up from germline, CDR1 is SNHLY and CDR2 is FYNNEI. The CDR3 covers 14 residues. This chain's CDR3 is CASRRDRTNEKLFF. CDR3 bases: TGTGCCAGCAGGAGGGACAGAACTAATGAAAAACTGTTTTTT. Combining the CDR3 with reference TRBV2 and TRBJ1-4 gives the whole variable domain EPEVTQTPSHQVTQMGQEVILRCVPISNHLYFYWYRQILGQKVEFLVSFYNNEISEKSEIFDDQFSVERPDGSNFTLKIRSTKLEDSAMYFCASRRDRTNEKLFFGSGTQLSVL.

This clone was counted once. CDR3 protein: CASNPLEVGSYTF. CDR3 nucleotide sequence: TGTGCCAGCAACCCCCTAGAGGTTGGAAGCTACACCTTC. This chain links TRBV6-5 with TRBJ1-2, with D uncertain. Germline lookup yields CDR1 MNHEY and CDR2 SVGAGI. This CDR3 spans 13 amino acids. V shed 7 bases and J shed 9 bases, with 18 bases lying between them.

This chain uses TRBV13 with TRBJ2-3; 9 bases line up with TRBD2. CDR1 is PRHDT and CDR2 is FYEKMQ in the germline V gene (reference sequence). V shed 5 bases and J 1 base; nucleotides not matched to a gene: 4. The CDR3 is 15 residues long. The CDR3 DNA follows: TGTGCCAGCAGCACGCGCGGGGGGGGCACAGATACGCAGTATTTT. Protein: CASSTRGGGTDTQYF.

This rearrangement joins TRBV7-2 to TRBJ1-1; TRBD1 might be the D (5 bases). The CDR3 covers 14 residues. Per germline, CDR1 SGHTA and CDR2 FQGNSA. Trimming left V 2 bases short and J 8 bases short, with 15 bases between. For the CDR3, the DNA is TGTGCCAGCAGCTTATGGGGCAGTGGGGTCGAAGCTTTCTTT. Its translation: CASSLWGSGVEAFF.

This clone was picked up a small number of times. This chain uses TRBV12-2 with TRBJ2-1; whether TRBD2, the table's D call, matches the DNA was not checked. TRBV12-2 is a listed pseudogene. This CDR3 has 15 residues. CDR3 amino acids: CASRLGLAPYNEQFF. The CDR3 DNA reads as TGTGCAAGTCGCTTAGGACTAGCACCCTACAATGAGCAGTTCTTC.

The CDR3: CASSPGKTGGGYTF. CDR3 sequence (DNA): TGTGCCAGCAGTCCCGGCAAGACAGGGGGAGGCTACACCTTC. The rearrangement joins TRBV6-5 to TRBJ1-2, with 9 bases fitting TRBD1. Germline values: CDR1 MNHEY, CDR2 SVGAGI. This CDR3 is built from 14 residues. Trimming cost V 5 bases and J 8 bases; bases outside gene matches: 9.

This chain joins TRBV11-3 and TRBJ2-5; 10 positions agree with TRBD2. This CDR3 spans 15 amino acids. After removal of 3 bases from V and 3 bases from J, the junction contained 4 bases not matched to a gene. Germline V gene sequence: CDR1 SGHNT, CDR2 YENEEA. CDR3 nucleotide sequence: TGTGCCAGCAGCTTCCGCCTAGCGGGGGAAGAGACCCAGTACTTC. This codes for CASSFRLAGEETQYF. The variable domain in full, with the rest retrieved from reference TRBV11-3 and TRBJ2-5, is EAGVVQSPRYKIIEKKQPVAFWCNPISGHNTLYWYLQNLGQGPELLIRYENEEAVDDSQLPKDRFSAERLKGVDSTLKIQPAELGDSAVYLCASSFRLAGEETQYFGPGTRLLVL.

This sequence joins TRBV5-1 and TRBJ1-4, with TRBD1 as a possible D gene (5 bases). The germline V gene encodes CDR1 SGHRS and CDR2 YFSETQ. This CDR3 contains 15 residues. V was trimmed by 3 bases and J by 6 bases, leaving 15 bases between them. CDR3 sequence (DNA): TGCGCCAGCAGCTGGGGAATGGGGCTCGATGAAAAACTGTTTTTT. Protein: CASSWGMGLDEKLFF.

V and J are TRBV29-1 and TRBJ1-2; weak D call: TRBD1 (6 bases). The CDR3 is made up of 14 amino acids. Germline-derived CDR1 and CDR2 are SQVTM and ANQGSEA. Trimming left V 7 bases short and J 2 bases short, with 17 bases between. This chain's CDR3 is CSAKAGARNYGYTF. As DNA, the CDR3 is TGCAGCGCAAAGGCAGGGGCGCGGAACTATGGCTACACCTTC.

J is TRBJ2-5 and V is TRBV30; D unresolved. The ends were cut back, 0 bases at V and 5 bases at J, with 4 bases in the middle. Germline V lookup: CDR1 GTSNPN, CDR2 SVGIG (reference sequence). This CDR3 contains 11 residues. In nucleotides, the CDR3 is TGTGCCTGGAGTGTCCAGGAGACCCAGTACTTC. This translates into CAWSVQETQYF.

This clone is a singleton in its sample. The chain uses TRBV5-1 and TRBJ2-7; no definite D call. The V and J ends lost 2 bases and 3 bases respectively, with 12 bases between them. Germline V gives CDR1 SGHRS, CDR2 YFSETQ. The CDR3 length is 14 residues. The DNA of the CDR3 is TGCGCCAGCAGCTTAACAGACGTAGACTACGAGCAGTACTTC. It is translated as CASSLTDVDYEQYF. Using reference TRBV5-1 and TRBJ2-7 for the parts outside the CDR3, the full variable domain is KAGVTQTPRYLIKTRGQQVTLSCSPISGHRSVSWYQQTPGQGLQFLFEYFSETQRNKGNFPGRFSGRQFSNSRSEMNVSTLELGDSALYLCASSLTDVDYEQYFGPGTRLTVT.

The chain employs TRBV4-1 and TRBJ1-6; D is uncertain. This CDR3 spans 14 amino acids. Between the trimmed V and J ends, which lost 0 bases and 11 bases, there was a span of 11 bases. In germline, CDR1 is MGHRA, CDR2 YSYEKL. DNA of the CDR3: TGCGCCAGCAGCCAAGATCGGGTTGTTCCACCCCTCCACTTT. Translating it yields CASSQDRVVPPLHF.

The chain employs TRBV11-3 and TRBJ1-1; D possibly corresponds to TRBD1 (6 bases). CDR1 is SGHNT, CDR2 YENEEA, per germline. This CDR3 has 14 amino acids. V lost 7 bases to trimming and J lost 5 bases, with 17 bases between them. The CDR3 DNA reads TGTGCCAGCACACCCGGGGGCGGGAGAACTGAAGCTTTCTTT. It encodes CASTPGGGRTEAFF.

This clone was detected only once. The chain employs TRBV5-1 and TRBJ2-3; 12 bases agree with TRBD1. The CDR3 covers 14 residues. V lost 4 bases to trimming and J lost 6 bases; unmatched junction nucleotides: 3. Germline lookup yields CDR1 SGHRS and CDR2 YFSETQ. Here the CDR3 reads CASSRDRGPDTQYF. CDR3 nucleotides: TGCGCCAGCAGCCGGGACAGGGGGCCCGATACGCAGTATTTT.

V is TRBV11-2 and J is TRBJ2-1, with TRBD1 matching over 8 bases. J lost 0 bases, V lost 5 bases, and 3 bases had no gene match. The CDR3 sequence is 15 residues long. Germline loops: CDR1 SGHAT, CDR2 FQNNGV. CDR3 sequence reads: CASSTGQGSYNEQFF. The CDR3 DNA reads TGTGCCAGCAGCACCGGACAGGGCTCCTACAATGAGCAGTTCTTC. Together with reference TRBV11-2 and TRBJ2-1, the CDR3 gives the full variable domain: EAGVAQSPRYKIIEKRQSVAFWCNPISGHATLYWYQQILGQGPKLLIQFQNNGVVDDSQLPKDRFSAERLKGVDSTLKIQPAKLEDSAVYLCASSTGQGSYNEQFFGPGTRLTVL.

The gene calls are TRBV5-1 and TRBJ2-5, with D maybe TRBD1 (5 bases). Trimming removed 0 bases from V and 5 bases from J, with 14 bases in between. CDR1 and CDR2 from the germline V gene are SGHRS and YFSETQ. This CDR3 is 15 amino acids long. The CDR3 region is CASSLGGASRETQYF. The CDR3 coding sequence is TGCGCCAGCAGCTTGGGTGGGGCCTCGCGGGAGACCCAGTACTTC.

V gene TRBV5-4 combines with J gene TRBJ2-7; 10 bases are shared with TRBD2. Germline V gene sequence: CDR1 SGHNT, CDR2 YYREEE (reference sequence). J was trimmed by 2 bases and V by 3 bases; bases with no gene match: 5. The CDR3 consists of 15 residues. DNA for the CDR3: TGTGCCAGCAGCTATGGACTAGCGGAAACCTACGAGCAGTACTTC. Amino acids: CASSYGLAETYEQYF.

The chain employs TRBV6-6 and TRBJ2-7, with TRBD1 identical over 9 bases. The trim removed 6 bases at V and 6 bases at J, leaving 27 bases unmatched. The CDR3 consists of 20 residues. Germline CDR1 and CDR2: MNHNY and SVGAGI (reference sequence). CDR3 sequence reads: CASSASNWFPYRDRELEQYF. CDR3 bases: TGTGCCAGCAGCGCCAGCAACTGGTTTCCCTACCGGGACAGGGAACTCGAGCAGTACTTC.

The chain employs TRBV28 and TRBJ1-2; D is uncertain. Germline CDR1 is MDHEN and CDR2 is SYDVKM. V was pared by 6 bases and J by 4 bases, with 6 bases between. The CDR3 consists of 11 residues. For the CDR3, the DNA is TGTGCCAGCAGGTCACTCTATGGCTACACCTTC. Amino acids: CASRSLYGYTF.

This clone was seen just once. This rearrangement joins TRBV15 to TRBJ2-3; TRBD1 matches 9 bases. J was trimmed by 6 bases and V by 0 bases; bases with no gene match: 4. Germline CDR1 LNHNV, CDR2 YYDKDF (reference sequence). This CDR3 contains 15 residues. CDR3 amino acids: CATSRDQTGGDTQYF. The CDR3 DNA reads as TGTGCCACCAGCAGAGATCAGACAGGGGGTGATACGCAGTATTTT.

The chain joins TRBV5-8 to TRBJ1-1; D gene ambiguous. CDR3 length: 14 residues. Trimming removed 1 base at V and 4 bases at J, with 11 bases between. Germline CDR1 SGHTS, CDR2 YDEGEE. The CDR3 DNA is TGTGCCAGCAGCTTGTCTGCGGGCTTCACTGAAGCTTTCTTT. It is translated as CASSLSAGFTEAFF.

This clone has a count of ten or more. As DNA, the CDR3 is TGTGCCAGTAGTATTGTCGGACACCAAAACATTCAGTACTTC. This codes for CASSIVGHQNIQYF. The chain recombines TRBV19 with TRBJ2-4, with D perhaps matching TRBD1 (5 bases). The V and J ends lost 3 bases and 5 bases respectively, with 11 bases between them. The CDR3 runs 14 residues. Germline V gives CDR1 LNHDA, CDR2 SQIVND (reference sequence).

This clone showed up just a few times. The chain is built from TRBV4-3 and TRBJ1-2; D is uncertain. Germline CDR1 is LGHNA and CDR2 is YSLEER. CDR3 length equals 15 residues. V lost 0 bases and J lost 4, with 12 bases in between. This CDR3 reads CASSQDLRFSYGYTF. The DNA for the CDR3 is TGCGCCAGCAGCCAAGATCTCCGTTTTTCCTATGGCTACACCTTC.

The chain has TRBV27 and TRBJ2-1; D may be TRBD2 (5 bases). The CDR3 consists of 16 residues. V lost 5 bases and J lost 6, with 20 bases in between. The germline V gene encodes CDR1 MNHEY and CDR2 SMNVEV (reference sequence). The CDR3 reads CASSQLGFTSGNEQFF. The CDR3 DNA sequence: TGTGCCAGCAGTCAACTAGGGTTTACATCGGGCAATGAGCAGTTCTTC.

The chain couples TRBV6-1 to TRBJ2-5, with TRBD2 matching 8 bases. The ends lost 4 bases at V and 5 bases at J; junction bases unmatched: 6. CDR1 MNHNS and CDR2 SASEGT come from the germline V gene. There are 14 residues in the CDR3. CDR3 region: CASSVAGPPETQYF. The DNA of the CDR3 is TGTGCCAGCAGTGTAGCGGGGCCCCCGGAGACCCAGTACTTC.

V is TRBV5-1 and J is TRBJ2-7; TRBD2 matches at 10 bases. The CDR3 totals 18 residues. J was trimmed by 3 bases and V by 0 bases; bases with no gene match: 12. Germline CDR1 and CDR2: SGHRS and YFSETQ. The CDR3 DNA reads TGCGCCAGCAGCTTGGCCTCTAGCGGGAGTTCAGTTTTCTACGAGCAGTACTTC. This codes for CASSLASSGSSVFYEQYF.

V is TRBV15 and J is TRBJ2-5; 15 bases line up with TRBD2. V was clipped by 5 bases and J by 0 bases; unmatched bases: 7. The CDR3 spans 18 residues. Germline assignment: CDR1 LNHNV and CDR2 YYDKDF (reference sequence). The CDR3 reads CATSFGLAGGFNQETQYF. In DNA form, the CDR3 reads TGTGCCACCAGCTTCGGACTAGCGGGGGGGTTCAACCAAGAGACCCAGTACTTC. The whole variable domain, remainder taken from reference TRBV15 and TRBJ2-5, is DAMVIQNPRYQVTQFGKPVTLSCSQTLNHNVMYWYQQKSSQAPKLLFHYYDKDFNNEADTPDNFQSRRPNTSFCFLDIRSPGLGDTAMYLCATSFGLAGGFNQETQYFGPGTRLLVL.